Shown below are 2 T cell receptor beta chains from a single sample sequenced in a study of cytomegalovirus exposure and HLA in healthy donors. PCR employed 60 Vbeta and 13 Jbeta primers. Sequencing used immunoSEQ multiplex PCR; TCRdb keeps in-frame clones, though not all of them. Counted here are about 140,000 clones, roughly 85% occurring once; the ten biggest clones make up less than 2%. Sequenced sample: PBMCs. These receptors were obtained from a woman between 25 and 40 years old in good health and CMV-seronegative.

Only a few counts were recorded for this clone. The V call is TRBV30, the J call TRBJ1-3; D not resolved. V was clipped by 0 bases and J by 5 bases, with 5 bases between them. Germline V gives CDR1 GTSNPN, CDR2 SVGIG (reference sequence). The CDR3 has 12 residues. DNA of the CDR3: TGTGCCTGGAGTGTTGAGAGAAACACCATATATTTT. This codes for CAWSVERNTIYF.

CDR3 sequence: CASSTRQAAGNTIYF. CDR3 DNA sequence: TGTGCCAGCAGCACCCGACAGGCAGCTGGAAACACCATATATTTT. J is TRBJ1-3 and V is TRBV7-9; possibly TRBD1 for D (6 bases). Trimming took 5 bases from V and 2 from J, leaving 13 bases between them. The length of the CDR3 is 15 residues. Germline V gives CDR1 SEHNR, CDR2 FQNEAQ (reference sequence).